Listed below are T cell receptor beta chains from one sample, sequenced in a study of blood T cell repertoires in COVID-19. This table comes from immunoSEQ multiplex PCR, and its TCRdb copy is limited to in-frame clones, with some not included. The data contain about 200,000 clones, about nine tenths of them singletons. The sequencing input was peripheral blood. The source is a man aged 30 to 39 who had recovered from COVID-19. Both conserved end residues are part of each CDR3. D genes are given only for firm matches. Clone size is stated in some rows and not others, as once, few, many or a class when expanded.

clone size | D gene | J gene | V gene | CDR3 DNA | CDR3 protein
- | TRBD2 | TRBJ2-2 | TRBV19 | TGTGCCAGTAGTAAGGGACTAGCGGGGCCCGGGGAGCTGTTTTTT | CASSKGLAGPGELFF
- | - | TRBJ2-7 | TRBV7-2 | TGTGCCAGCAGCTCACCCCGGGGTTTGGGCGGACAGCGTTACGAGCAGTACTTC | CASSSPRGLGGQRYEQYF
- | - | TRBJ2-1 | TRBV4-2 | TGTGCCAGCAGCCCACCATCAGGGTCCTACAATGAGCAGTTCTTC | CASSPPSGSYNEQFF
- | TRBD1 | TRBJ2-2 | TRBV4-3 | TGCGCCAGCAGCCAAGATCTCTATCCAGGGGGAAACACCGGGGAGCTGTTTTTT | CASSQDLYPGGNTGELFF
- | - | TRBJ1-6 | TRBV30 | TGTGCCTGGAGTGTGCGGGTTTTCTATAATTCACCCCTCCACTTT | CAWSVRVFYNSPLHF
- | TRBD2 | TRBJ2-1 | TRBV3-1/TRBV3-2 | TGTGCCAGCAGCCCCCTGGCTAGCGGAACGGATGAGCAGTTCTTC | CASSPLASGTDEQFF
- | - | TRBJ2-7 | TRBV11-2 | TGTGCCAGCAGCTTAGGGGCAGGTACCCCTTACGAGCAGTACTTC | CASSLGAGTPYEQYF
- | - | TRBJ2-7 | TRBV27 | TGTGCCACCCACGGACTAACACCCTACGAGCAGTACTTC | CATHGLTPYEQYF
- | - | TRBJ1-2 | TRBV5-1 | TGCGCCAGCAGCTTGGGCCCAGGTTCTGATGGCTACACCTTC | CASSLGPGSDGYTF
- | TRBD1 | TRBJ2-5 | TRBV9 | TGTGCCAGCAGCGTAGACGGGACAGGGCGGGAGACCCAGTACTTC | CASSVDGTGRETQYF
- | TRBD2 | TRBJ2-3 | TRBV5-1 | TGCGCCAGCAGCTTGGCATCCGCCGCGGGGGTAGATACGCAGTATTTT | CASSLASAAGVDTQYF
- | - | TRBJ2-3 | TRBV12-3/TRBV12-4 | TGTGCCAGCAGACGGACTAGCACAGATACGCAGTATTTT | CASRRTSTDTQYF
- | - | TRBJ2-3 | TRBV6-5 | TGTGCCAGCAGTTACCTCGCAGATACGCAGTATTTT | CASSYLADTQYF
- | TRBD1 | TRBJ2-3 | TRBV27 | TGTGCCAGCAGTCAGAATCAGGGGGCGAGCACAGATACGCAGTATTTT | CASSQNQGASTDTQYF
- | - | TRBJ2-5 | TRBV18 | TGTGCCAGCTCCCCACTAGAGGAGACCCAGTACTTC | CASSPLEETQYF
- | - | TRBJ2-7 | TRBV27 | TGTGCCAGCAGTCCCCTGGGCTCCTACTACGAGCAGTACTTC | CASSPLGSYYEQYF
- | - | TRBJ2-7 | TRBV12-5 | TGTGCTAGTGGACCTCCCGGAGTGGGCGAGCAGTACTTC | CASGPPGVGEQYF
few | - | TRBJ1-4 | TRBV18 | TGTGCCAGCTCACCGAAGGCACCCAGCAGTTCCGGGGAAAAACTGTTTTTT | CASSPKAPSSSGEKLFF
- | - | TRBJ2-7 | TRBV11-3 | TGTGCCAGCAGCTTCGGGACATCCCACGAGCAGTACTTC | CASSFGTSHEQYF
- | - | TRBJ1-1 | TRBV9 | TGTGCCAGCAGCGTAGGTGGAGGTGGCTACATGAACACTGAAGCTTTCTTT | CASSVGGGGYMNTEAFF
- | TRBD1 | TRBJ1-2 | TRBV10-2 | TGCGCCAGCAGCCCGACAGGGGACGGCTACACCTTC | CASSPTGDGYTF
- | - | TRBJ2-5 | TRBV19 | TGTGCCAGTAGTACCCTGGGAGCGGGTGAAGAGACCCAGTACTTC | CASSTLGAGEETQYF
- | TRBD2 | TRBJ2-3 | TRBV7-8 | TGTGCCAGCAGCCTGGACGAGCGGGGGAGCACAGATACGCAGTATTTT | CASSLDERGSTDTQYF
- | - | TRBJ2-6 | TRBV30 | TGTGCCTGGATGGGGCCAACCGGGGCCAACGTCCTGACTTTC | CAWMGPTGANVLTF
- | TRBD2 | TRBJ2-3 | TRBV19 | TGTGCCAGTAGTATCGGACTAGCGGGTGGTGATACGCAGTATTTT | CASSIGLAGGDTQYF
- | TRBD1 | TRBJ1-2 | TRBV30 | TGTGCCTGGGGGACAGGGGGAGGCTACACCTTC | CAWGTGGGYTF
few | - | TRBJ2-7 | TRBV10-1 | TGCGCCAGCAGTGACCCTTCAGGACAGCTTTACGAGCAGTACTTC | CASSDPSGQLYEQYF
- | TRBD1 | TRBJ1-3 | TRBV3-1/TRBV3-2 | TGTGCCAGCAGCCTAAGGGGGCAGACCCTCTCTGGAAACACCATATATTTT | CASSLRGQTLSGNTIYF
- | - | TRBJ1-4 | TRBV15 | TGTGCCACCAGCAGAGGGAACGGAGCTAATGAAAAACTGTTTTTT | CATSRGNGANEKLFF
- | - | TRBJ1-1 | TRBV11-3 | TGTGCCAGCAGCTCTCACACGACAGGTAACACTGAAGCTTTCTTT | CASSSHTTGNTEAFF
- | TRBD1 | TRBJ2-2 | TRBV12-5 | TGTGCTAGTGGTCAGGGACAGACGAACACCGGGGAGCTGTTTTTT | CASGQGQTNTGELFF
once | - | TRBJ2-7 | TRBV4-1 | TGCGCCAGCAGCCAGGGTACTAACGAGCAGTACTTC | CASSQGTNEQYF
- | - | TRBJ1-1 | TRBV6-4 | TGTGCCAGCAGGAGAGGGATTTCGAACACTGAAGCTTTCTTT | CASRRGISNTEAFF
- | TRBD1 | TRBJ2-7 | TRBV18 | TGTGCCAGCTCACCATTCGAGGACAGGTGGGACGAGCAGTACTTC | CASSPFEDRWDEQYF
- | TRBD2 | TRBJ2-7 | TRBV5-4 | TGTGCCAGCACCATTAGCGGGGGGACCTACGAGCAGTACTTC | CASTISGGTYEQYF
- | TRBD1 | TRBJ2-2 | TRBV19 | TGTGCCAGCGGGGACAGTAACACCGGGGAGCTGTTTTTT | CASGDSNTGELFF
- | - | TRBJ2-5 | TRBV15 | TGTGCCACCAGCAGAGATCGTGTGCGCTGGGAGACCCAGTACTTC | CATSRDRVRWETQYF
- | - | TRBJ2-2 | TRBV24-1 | TGTGCCACCAGCATCGGGTGGGAGCTGTTTTTT | CATSIGWELFF
- | TRBD2 | TRBJ2-5 | TRBV7-2 | TGTGCCAGCAGCCGGGGACTAGCGGGGACCAAAGAGACCCAGTACTTC | CASSRGLAGTKETQYF
- | - | TRBJ2-3 | TRBV6-5 | TGTGCCAGCAGTTACTCGAACCTAGTCGCAGATACGCAGTATTTT | CASSYSNLVADTQYF
- | TRBD2 | TRBJ2-1 | TRBV27 | TGTGCCAGCAGTTGGCCTAGCGGGGGGGCAAGGTCCTACAATGAGCAGTTCTTC | CASSWPSGGARSYNEQFF